The rows below give T cell receptor beta chains drawn from one sample of a study of shared clonotypes between healthy human individuals. This table comes from immunoSEQ multiplex PCR, and its TCRdb copy is limited to in-frame clones, with some not included. The table lists more than 850,000 clones, roughly 74% of them singletons. Sequenced: memory CD4+ T cells from PBMCs. The receptors stem from a man in his late teens or twenties in good health. Some clones in this sample may be carry-over from other donors' samples. CDR3s include the opening cysteine and the closing phenylalanine or tryptophan. Each record gives: D gene, J gene, V gene, clone size, CDR3 protein, CDR3 DNA. The D gene is left open where the match is weak. The size field is filled for only some rows; it gives once, few, many or a size class.

>TRBD2|TRBJ2-1|TRBV7-9|.
CASSPTGTSGRARNEQFF
TGTGCCAGCAGCCCCACCGGGACTAGCGGGAGGGCCAGAAATGAGCAGTTCTTC
>.|TRBJ2-3|TRBV9|.
CASSTASTDTQYF
TGTGCCAGCAGTACAGCTAGCACAGATACGCAGTATTTT
>.|TRBJ2-2|TRBV18|few
CASSPLLAGTGELFF
TGTGCCAGCTCACCGCTACTAGCAGGCACCGGGGAGCTGTTTTTT
>.|TRBJ2-6|TRBV6-1|.
CASRGGRSGANVLTF
TGTGCCAGCAGGGGGGGGCGCTCTGGGGCCAACGTCCTGACTTTC
>.|TRBJ1-1|TRBV7-9|few
CASSFWNTEAFF
TGTGCCAGCAGCTTCTGGAACACTGAAGCTTTCTTT
>.|TRBJ2-1|TRBV2|.
CASSGNGPNEQFF
TGTGCCAGCAGTGGTAATGGGCCGAATGAGCAGTTCTTC
>TRBD1|TRBJ1-2|TRBV6-1|.
CASRATGKDGYTF
TGTGCCAGCAGGGCGACAGGGAAGGATGGCTACACCTTC
>.|TRBJ2-1|TRBV9|.
CASSGSYNEQFF
TGTGCCAGCAGTGGCTCCTACAATGAGCAGTTCTTC
>TRBD1|TRBJ1-6|TRBV30|.
CAWADRVNSPLHF
TGTGCCTGGGCAGACAGGGTGAATTCACCCCTCCACTTT
>.|TRBJ2-1|TRBV5-1|.
CASSWGRDEQFF
TGCGCCAGCAGCTGGGGACGGGATGAGCAGTTCTTC
>.|TRBJ2-3|TRBV9|.
CASSVTGLSTDTQYF
TGTGCCAGCAGCGTAACAGGACTGTCCACAGATACGCAGTATTTT
>.|TRBJ1-1|TRBV7-2|few
CASSSYRTVNTEAFF
TGTGCCAGCAGCAGCTATCGGACAGTGAACACTGAAGCTTTCTTT
>.|TRBJ2-7|TRBV28|.
CASSLGRGHEQYF
TGTGCCAGCAGTTTAGGCCGAGGCCACGAGCAGTACTTC
>TRBD1|TRBJ1-5|TRBV10-2|.
CASRETGGYSNQPQHF
TGCGCCAGCAGAGAGACAGGGGGCTATAGCAATCAGCCCCAGCATTTT
>.|TRBJ2-2|TRBV5-4|.
CASSLDTSRGELFF
TGTGCCAGCAGTTTGGATACATCCAGGGGGGAGCTGTTTTTT
>TRBD1|TRBJ2-5|TRBV30|once
CAWSRDRGRWETQYF
TGTGCCTGGAGTAGGGACAGGGGAAGGTGGGAGACCCAGTACTTC
>.|TRBJ2-1|TRBV11-2|many
CASSLGPAAYNEQFF
TGTGCCAGCAGCTTAGGTCCAGCGGCCTACAATGAGCAGTTCTTC
>TRBD1|TRBJ1-2|TRBV6-4|.
CASSQGARWGYTF
TGTGCCAGCAGTCAGGGGGCTCGCTGGGGCTACACCTTC
>TRBD1|TRBJ1-5|TRBV14|.
CASSRWNGQGLLNQPQHF
TGTGCCAGCAGCCGATGGAACGGACAGGGCCTTCTCAATCAGCCCCAGCATTTT
>.|TRBJ2-1|TRBV9|many
CASSVDLRSYNEQFF
TGTGCCAGCAGCGTAGACCTCCGGTCCTACAATGAGCAGTTCTTC
>.|TRBJ1-4|TRBV4-2|.
CASSQAGDITNEKLFF
TGTGCCAGCAGCCAAGCCGGGGACATCACTAATGAAAAACTGTTTTTT
>.|TRBJ1-1|TRBV19|.
CASSMARGNTEAFF
TGTGCCAGTAGTATGGCCCGAGGGAACACTGAAGCTTTCTTT
>.|TRBJ2-2|TRBV27|once
CASRGGHGPSGANTGELFF
TGTGCCAGCAGAGGGGGACACGGCCCTAGCGGAGCGAACACCGGGGAGCTGTTTTTT
>TRBD2|TRBJ2-5|TRBV5-4|.
CASSGRSGGAYETQYF
TGTGCCAGCAGCGGGAGATCGGGGGGGGCCTATGAGACCCAGTACTTC
>.|TRBJ2-7|TRBV5-1|.
CASTSPGSLKEQYF
TGCGCCAGCACCTCCCCTGGATCTTTGAAAGAGCAGTACTTC
>.|TRBJ1-1|TRBV5-1|few
CASSLDDGPAFF
TGCGCCAGCAGTCTGGACGATGGGCCAGCTTTCTTT